This is a list of T cell receptor beta chains from one sample in a study of cytomegalovirus exposure and HLA in healthy donors. Sequencing was performed with immunoSEQ multiplex PCR; in TCRdb, only in-frame clones are kept and a portion is missing. The top ten clones hold 2.1% of a sample with tens of thousands of clones, approximately 90% of them seen once. Sequenced sample: PBMCs. The receptors were sampled from a man aged 30 to 45 in good health and CMV-seronegative. Each CDR3 is given with its conserved first and last residue. D genes are given only for firm matches. Rows may omit the clone size; those that give it use once, few, many or a size class.

d_call	v_call	clone_size	j_call	cdr3_aa	cdr3_nt
TRBD2	TRBV4-1	.	TRBJ2-5	CASSQEFNGGALKTQYF	TGCGCCAGCAGCCAAGAATTTAACGGGGGGGCCCTAAAGACCCAGTACTTC
.	TRBV9	.	TRBJ1-2	CASSAGVETGLYGYTF	TGTGCCAGCAGCGCGGGGGTTGAAACAGGACTCTATGGCTACACCTTC
.	TRBV23-1	once	TRBJ1-5	CASSQFVFDQPQHF	TGCGCCAGCAGTCAATTCGTATTTGATCAGCCCCAGCATTTT
TRBD1	TRBV27	.	TRBJ1-5	CASSPGTGNQPQHF	TGTGCCAGCAGCCCCGGGACAGGAAATCAGCCCCAGCATTTT
.	TRBV7-2	.	TRBJ1-1	CASSSNLGARGRNTEAFF	TGTGCCAGCAGCTCCAACCTGGGGGCTCGGGGTCGTAACACTGAAGCTTTCTTT
.	TRBV4-2	.	TRBJ2-4	CASSHSRLGGAKNIQYF	TGTGCCAGCAGCCATTCCCGTCTGGGGGGAGCCAAAAACATTCAGTACTTC
.	TRBV6-1	.	TRBJ1-1	CASSDDPGHWNTEAFF	TGTGCCAGCAGTGATGATCCGGGACATTGGAACACTGAAGCTTTCTTT
.	TRBV5-8	.	TRBJ1-1	CASSEYRNTEAFF	TGTGCCAGCAGCGAGTACAGGAACACTGAAGCTTTCTTT
.	TRBV7-9	.	TRBJ1-1	CASRDTEAFF	TGTGCCAGTCGCGACACTGAAGCTTTCTTT
.	TRBV27	.	TRBJ1-4	CASSFRGPTNEKLFF	TGTGCCAGCAGTTTCAGGGGACCAACTAATGAAAAACTGTTTTTT
.	TRBV27	.	TRBJ2-7	CASSFGWTEIPTEQYF	TGTGCCAGCAGTTTTGGGTGGACAGAGATCCCTACCGAGCAGTACTTC
.	TRBV15	.	TRBJ2-3	CATSRDLVDTQYF	TGTGCCACCAGCAGAGACCTAGTGGATACGCAGTATTTT
.	TRBV4-2	.	TRBJ1-2	CASSQDQVGYGYTF	TGTGCCAGCAGCCAAGACCAGGTCGGTTATGGCTACACCTTC
.	TRBV28	.	TRBJ2-7	CASLTEPYEQYF	TGTGCCAGCCTCACAGAGCCCTACGAGCAGTACTTC
TRBD1	TRBV6-1	.	TRBJ2-3	CASSVDRGTDTQYF	TGTGCCAGCAGTGTGGACAGGGGCACAGATACGCAGTATTTT
.	TRBV10-1	.	TRBJ1-3	CASGWRGGNTIYF	TGCGCCAGCGGGTGGAGGGGTGGAAACACCATATATTTT
TRBD2	TRBV28	.	TRBJ2-1	CASSLGLAGVHAQFF	TGTGCCAGCAGTTTAGGCCTAGCGGGGGTACACGCGCAGTTCTTC
TRBD2	TRBV27	.	TRBJ2-7	CASSLSGASGGSYEQYF	TGTGCCAGCAGTTTATCGGGGGCTAGCGGGGGCTCCTACGAGCAGTACTTC
TRBD1	TRBV28	.	TRBJ2-1	CASSSRTGIIQLSEQFF	TGTGCCAGCAGTTCAAGGACAGGAATTATACAGTTAAGTGAGCAGTTCTTC
.	TRBV30	.	TRBJ2-2	CARGNTGELFF	TGTGCTCGGGGGAACACCGGGGAGCTGTTTTTT
.	TRBV7-2	.	TRBJ2-3	CASSAGHDTQYF	TGTGCCAGCAGCGCAGGCCATGATACGCAGTATTTT
.	TRBV19	.	TRBJ2-6	CASSRSGANVLTF	TGTGCCAGTAGTCGTTCTGGGGCCAACGTCCTGACTTTC
TRBD2	TRBV6-5	.	TRBJ2-4	CASSPAGSKNIQYF	TGTGCCAGCAGCCCAGCGGGGTCCAAAAACATTCAGTACTTC
.	TRBV11-2	.	TRBJ2-7	CASSLDSQRGYSSYEQYF	TGTGCCAGCAGCTTAGATTCCCAAAGGGGATATTCCTCCTACGAGCAGTACTTC
TRBD2	TRBV5-6	.	TRBJ2-5	CASSPGLADRPQYF	TGTGCCAGCAGCCCGGGACTAGCGGACAGGCCCCAGTACTTC
.	TRBV2	.	TRBJ1-2	CASTLQVVGPRGYTF	TGTGCCAGCACCCTACAGGTTGTGGGTCCAAGGGGCTACACCTTC
TRBD2	TRBV5-5	once	TRBJ2-1	CASSLEGLAPNEQFF	TGTGCCAGCAGCTTAGAGGGACTAGCCCCCAATGAGCAGTTCTTC
.	TRBV28	.	TRBJ1-6	CASSLGQGGSPLHF	TGTGCCAGCAGTTTAGGCCAGGGAGGTTCACCCCTCCACTTT
.	TRBV27	.	TRBJ1-2	CASSFSQIYGYTF	TGTGCCAGCAGTTTTTCCCAGATCTATGGCTACACCTTC
TRBD1	TRBV6-6	.	TRBJ2-5	CASRRTGVETQYF	TGTGCCAGCAGAAGGACAGGGGTCGAGACCCAGTACTTC
.	TRBV27	.	TRBJ2-3	CASSLGADTDTQYF	TGTGCCAGCAGTTTAGGGGCGGACACAGATACGCAGTATTTT
TRBD2	TRBV4-1	.	TRBJ2-1	CASGLAGGASYNEQFF	TGCGCCAGCGGGCTAGCGGGAGGTGCTTCCTACAATGAGCAGTTCTTC
TRBD2	TRBV9	.	TRBJ2-3	CAGSPTGTTTDTQYF	TGTGCCGGCAGCCCCACCGGGACTACCACAGATACGCAGTATTTT
.	TRBV9	.	TRBJ1-3	CASSASTDLNTIYF	TGTGCCAGCAGCGCCTCGACAGATTTAAACACCATATATTTT
TRBD1	TRBV10-1	.	TRBJ2-3	CASSESTGARGTQYF	TGCGCCAGCAGTGAGTCAACAGGGGCCCGGGGTACGCAGTATTTT
TRBD2	TRBV28	.	TRBJ2-7	CASSLTSGRVTYEQYF	TGTGCCAGCAGTTTAACTAGCGGGAGGGTTACCTACGAGCAGTACTTC
.	TRBV10-3	.	TRBJ2-7	CAISARTDSYEQYF	TGTGCCATCAGTGCGCGGACAGACTCCTACGAGCAGTACTTC
.	TRBV5-1	.	TRBJ2-1	CASSLYEGSYNEQFF	TGCGCCAGCAGCTTATATGAGGGTTCCTACAATGAGCAGTTCTTC
.	TRBV25-1	.	TRBJ2-3	CASSLGGSTDTQYF	TGTGCCAGCAGTCTCGGGGGTAGCACAGATACGCAGTATTTT
TRBD2	TRBV28	.	TRBJ2-1	CASSPRPGLGWSREQFF	TGTGCCAGCAGTCCCAGGCCGGGACTAGGCTGGTCTCGTGAGCAGTTCTTC
.	TRBV21-1	.	TRBJ2-1	CASSTNNEQFF	TGTGCCAGCAGCACCAACAATGAGCAGTTCTTC
TRBD1	TRBV28	.	TRBJ1-4	CASSLSGQGPTNEKLFF	TGTGCCAGCAGTTTAAGTGGACAGGGACCCACTAATGAAAAACTGTTTTTT
TRBD1	TRBV6-5	.	TRBJ1-1	CASSSQGENTEAFF	TGTGCCAGCAGTTCACAGGGGGAGAACACTGAAGCTTTCTTT
TRBD2	TRBV19	.	TRBJ2-2	CASRTSRTGELFF	TGTGCCAGCCGGACTAGTAGGACCGGGGAGCTGTTTTTT
.	TRBV13	once	TRBJ2-7	CASSLWGLYEQYF	TGTGCCAGCAGCCTCTGGGGGCTCTACGAGCAGTACTTC
TRBD2	TRBV6-4	.	TRBJ2-3	CASSDGGGADTQYF	TGTGCCAGCAGTGACGGCGGGGGGGCAGATACGCAGTATTTT
TRBD1	TRBV6-1	once	TRBJ2-7	CASSAPGQGAWEQYF	TGTGCCAGCAGTGCCCCGGGACAGGGGGCATGGGAGCAGTACTTC
TRBD1	TRBV7-3	.	TRBJ2-3	CASSLDRSSTDTQYF	TGTGCCAGCAGCTTGGACAGGAGCAGCACAGATACGCAGTATTTT
TRBD1	TRBV5-1	.	TRBJ2-3	CASSLGTGADTQYF	TGCGCCAGCAGCTTGGGTACAGGGGCAGATACGCAGTATTTT
.	TRBV7-2	.	TRBJ2-5	CASAVTFQETQYF	TGTGCCAGCGCAGTAACATTTCAAGAGACCCAGTACTTC
TRBD1	TRBV19	.	TRBJ1-5	CASRRDRENQPQHF	TGTGCCAGTAGACGGGACAGGGAGAATCAGCCCCAGCATTTT
.	TRBV7-3	.	TRBJ1-2	CASSELPSNYGYTF	TGTGCCAGCAGCGAACTACCTTCTAACTATGGCTACACCTTC
.	TRBV9	.	TRBJ2-2	CASSVTGNLGELFF	TGTGCCAGCAGCGTCACAGGGAATTTAGGGGAGCTGTTTTTT
.	TRBV27	.	TRBJ1-1	CASSYSYVTEAFF	TGTGCCAGCAGTTACTCCTACGTGACTGAAGCTTTCTTT
TRBD1	TRBV9	.	TRBJ1-1	CASSSDRGEAFF	TGTGCCAGCAGCTCTGACAGGGGTGAAGCTTTCTTT
TRBD1	TRBV6-4	.	TRBJ1-1	CASSKQGEDTEAFF	TGTGCCAGCAGTAAGCAGGGGGAGGACACTGAAGCTTTCTTT
TRBD2	TRBV19	.	TRBJ2-1	CASSPRTSGVSYNEQFF	TGTGCCAGTAGTCCCCGGACTAGCGGAGTCTCCTACAATGAGCAGTTCTTC
.	TRBV9	.	TRBJ2-5	CASSVVGGVQETQYF	TGTGCCAGCAGCGTAGTAGGTGGAGTACAAGAGACCCAGTACTTC
.	TRBV6-6	.	TRBJ1-2	CASSLSREGFGYTF	TGTGCCAGCAGTCTCTCACGGGAGGGGTTTGGCTACACCTTC